The T cell receptor (beta chain) described here comes from a study of T-cell reconstitution after alpha-beta-depleted transplantation in children. Study results and limitations: Surviving recipient T cells and thymic progenitors accounted for the high day-60 TCRbeta diversity observed in some patients. Diversity and T-cell counts at one year after transplant derived mostly from new T cells. Expanded clones from the graft, numbering several hundred, reportedly supplied alpha-beta T cells about two months after transplant.

There are many counts of this clonotype. Antigen: not known. Germline values: CDR1 MNHEY, CDR2 SMNVEV (reference sequence). CDR3 length equals 12 residues. Losses at the gene ends were 7 bases for V and 6 bases for J; bases not matched to a gene: 3. Unique molecular identifiers were used in preparing the TCRbeta library. From the PCR reads, TCRdb called clonotypes with MiXCR, one entry per CDR3 protein. Here the sample spans 25,000 to 35,000 distinct CDR3 sequences, under 7.5% being singletons. The starting material was peripheral blood, obtained 60 days after TCRalphabeta/CD19-depleted stem cell transplant. This receptor was taken from a child under three years old who had a stem cell transplant for acute myeloid leukemia, so the T cells may come from the graft donor. V is TRBV27 and J is TRBJ1-2; 9 bases map to TRBD1. CDR3 sequence (DNA): TGTGCCAGCACGGGACAGGGCGATGGCTACACCTTC. It encodes CASTGQGDGYTF.